This T cell receptor (beta chain) was captured by sequencing in a study of Graves' ophthalmopathy and Graves' hyperthyroidism listed by TCRdb under 2018. The study in broad terms: Peripheral blood was collected before any treatment was given, at the time of initial diagnosis. The study used TCR beta repertoire signatures to distinguish Graves' ophthalmopathy from Graves' hyperthyroidism and to predict progression to ophthalmopathy. In total, 120 to 150 blood samples were TCR-sequenced: approximately 42 ophthalmopathy, about 75 hyperthyroidism and 17 hyperthyroidism-to-ophthalmopathy patients. To explore V-J signatures distinguishing ophthalmopathy from hyperthyroidism, a discovery set of roughly 100 patients (roughly 45 ophthalmopathy, roughly 55 stable hyperthyroidism) was enrolled. For independent validation, a separate cohort was made up of approximately 18 hyperthyroidism patients plus 17 patients who later progressed from hyperthyroidism to ophthalmopathy. T-cell repertoires of thyroid tissue and blood were compared in six or seven hyperthyroidism patients. Once sampling was done, hyperthyroidism patients were given methimazole at a starting dose of 30 mg daily, while ophthalmopathy patients were given high-dose intravenous methylprednisolone. The approximately 95 discovery patients were divided at random into training and test sets in a 7:3 ratio. The paper's findings and limits, for the study overall: In validation, the model predicted ophthalmopathy progression with roughly 68% sensitivity and about 73% specificity; fewer than 15 predicted patients were CT-confirmed with GO in a median of around 6 months. The 13-signature model separated ophthalmopathy from stable hyperthyroidism with roughly 89% sensitivity and approximately 83% specificity in cross-validation, and 80%/75% in the test set. Most expanded thyroid clonotypes with frequency above 0.001 were also detected in blood, suggesting blood repertoires may reflect the thyroid immune response. No statistical method was used to set the sample size in advance, and the investigators knew which group each participant was assigned to.

A remark on this clonotype: The specificity of this receptor is unknown. A clone one base away is much larger, so this may be a read error.

The CDR3, cysteine through phenylalanine, is 14 amino acids long. The read is trimmed to its CDR3 DNA, 42 bases read in frame from base 1. V gives up 2 bases and J gives up 1 base, and the segment between their germline ends measures 9 bases. The ophthalmopathy patients had moderately to severely active disease, with a Clinical Activity Score of 3 or higher, a NOSPECS grade of 4 or higher, and a disease duration of less than 3 months. Patients were excluded if they had other autoimmune diseases, uncontrolled infections, pregnancy or lactation. Diagnosis relied on clinical symptoms, serum thyroxine, TRAb, thyroid ultrasound and orbital computed tomography. Using Ficoll-Paque density gradient centrifugation, PBMCs were isolated from about 9.4 ml of fresh peripheral blood. Trizol reagent was used to extract the total RNA, and its quality was then checked on an Agilent 2100 Bioanalyzer. For repertoire sequencing, the TCR beta CDR3 regions were amplified from RNA transcripts. HTBI primers and the Qiagen OneStep RT-PCR kit were used in a first-round RT-PCR, which was followed by a second-round multiplex PCR, size selection and purification. Sequencing of the libraries was carried out on an Illumina HiSeq2000 in paired-end mode with 100 bp reads. Per the authors' processing: SOAPnuke was used for read processing, and reads with adapters, uncalled bases, a mean Phred below 15, or no exact constant-primer or identifier match were discarded. COPE v1.2.5 was used to merge high-quality paired reads. Each unique nucleotide sequence was defined as a clonotype, and clonotypes were aligned to IMGT TRB V, D and J references with MiTCR v1.1. The analysis was limited to V-J combinations with a frequency above 0.0001, which together covered just over 98% of the repertoires. A TCR clonal expansion and chaos score per V-J combination was defined as the ratio of F50 clonal expansion to chaos observed in the TCRdist matrix. Welch's t-statistics and random forest were used to reduce the features to about a dozen V-J combinations, which were then used as input to a naive Bayes classifier. The Morisita-Horn index was used to measure how similar the thyroid and blood repertoires were. TCRdb reran the public reads through fastp at Q25 and MiXCR, keeping productive beta chains. Each entry merges the rows of one CDR3 protein and shows their most common DNA and genes. TCRdb's processing, not the study's, gives the V and J calls here. A total of about 500,000 distinct CDR3 sequences appear in this sample, roughly an eighth of them only once. The top ten clones comprise about 9.4% of the sample.

In this chain, TRBV12-3 or TRBV12-4 is recombined with TRBJ2-7, with the D gene call left open. The sequence was collected from a woman under 40 with Graves' ophthalmopathy. Donor details come from another sample of the same person, matched by shared clones. The sequenced sample was blood. The bases read TGTGCCAGCAGTTTAAATGGAGTATCCTACGAGCAGTACTTC. Protein translation: CASSLNGVSYEQYF.